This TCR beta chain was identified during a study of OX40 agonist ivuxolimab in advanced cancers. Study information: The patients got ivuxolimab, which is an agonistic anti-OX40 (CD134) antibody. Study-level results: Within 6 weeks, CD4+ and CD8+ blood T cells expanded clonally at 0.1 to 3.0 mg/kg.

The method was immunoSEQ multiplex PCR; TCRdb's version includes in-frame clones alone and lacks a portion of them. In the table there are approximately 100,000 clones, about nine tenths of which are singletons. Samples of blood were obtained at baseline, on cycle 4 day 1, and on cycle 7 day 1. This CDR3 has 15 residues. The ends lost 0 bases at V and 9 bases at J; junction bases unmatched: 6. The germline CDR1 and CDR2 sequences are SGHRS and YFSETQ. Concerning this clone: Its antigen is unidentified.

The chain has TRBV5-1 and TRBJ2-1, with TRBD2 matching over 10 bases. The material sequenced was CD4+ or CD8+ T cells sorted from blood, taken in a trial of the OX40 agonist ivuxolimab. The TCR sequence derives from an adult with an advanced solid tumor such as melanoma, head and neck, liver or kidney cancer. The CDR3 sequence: CASSLEASGGAEQFF. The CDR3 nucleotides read TGCGCCAGCAGCTTGGAGGCTAGCGGGGGTGCTGAGCAGTTCTTC.